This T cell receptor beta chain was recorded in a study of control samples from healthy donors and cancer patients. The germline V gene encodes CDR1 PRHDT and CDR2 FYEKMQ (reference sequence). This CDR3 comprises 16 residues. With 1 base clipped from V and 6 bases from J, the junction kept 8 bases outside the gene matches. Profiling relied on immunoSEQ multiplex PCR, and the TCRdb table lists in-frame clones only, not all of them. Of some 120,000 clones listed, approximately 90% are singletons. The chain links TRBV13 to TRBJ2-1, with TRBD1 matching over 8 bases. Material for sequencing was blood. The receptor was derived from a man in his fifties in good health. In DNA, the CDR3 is TGTGCCAGCAGCTTAGCCCAGGGACAGGTGCCCAATGAGCAGTTCTTC. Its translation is CASSLAQGQVPNEQFF.